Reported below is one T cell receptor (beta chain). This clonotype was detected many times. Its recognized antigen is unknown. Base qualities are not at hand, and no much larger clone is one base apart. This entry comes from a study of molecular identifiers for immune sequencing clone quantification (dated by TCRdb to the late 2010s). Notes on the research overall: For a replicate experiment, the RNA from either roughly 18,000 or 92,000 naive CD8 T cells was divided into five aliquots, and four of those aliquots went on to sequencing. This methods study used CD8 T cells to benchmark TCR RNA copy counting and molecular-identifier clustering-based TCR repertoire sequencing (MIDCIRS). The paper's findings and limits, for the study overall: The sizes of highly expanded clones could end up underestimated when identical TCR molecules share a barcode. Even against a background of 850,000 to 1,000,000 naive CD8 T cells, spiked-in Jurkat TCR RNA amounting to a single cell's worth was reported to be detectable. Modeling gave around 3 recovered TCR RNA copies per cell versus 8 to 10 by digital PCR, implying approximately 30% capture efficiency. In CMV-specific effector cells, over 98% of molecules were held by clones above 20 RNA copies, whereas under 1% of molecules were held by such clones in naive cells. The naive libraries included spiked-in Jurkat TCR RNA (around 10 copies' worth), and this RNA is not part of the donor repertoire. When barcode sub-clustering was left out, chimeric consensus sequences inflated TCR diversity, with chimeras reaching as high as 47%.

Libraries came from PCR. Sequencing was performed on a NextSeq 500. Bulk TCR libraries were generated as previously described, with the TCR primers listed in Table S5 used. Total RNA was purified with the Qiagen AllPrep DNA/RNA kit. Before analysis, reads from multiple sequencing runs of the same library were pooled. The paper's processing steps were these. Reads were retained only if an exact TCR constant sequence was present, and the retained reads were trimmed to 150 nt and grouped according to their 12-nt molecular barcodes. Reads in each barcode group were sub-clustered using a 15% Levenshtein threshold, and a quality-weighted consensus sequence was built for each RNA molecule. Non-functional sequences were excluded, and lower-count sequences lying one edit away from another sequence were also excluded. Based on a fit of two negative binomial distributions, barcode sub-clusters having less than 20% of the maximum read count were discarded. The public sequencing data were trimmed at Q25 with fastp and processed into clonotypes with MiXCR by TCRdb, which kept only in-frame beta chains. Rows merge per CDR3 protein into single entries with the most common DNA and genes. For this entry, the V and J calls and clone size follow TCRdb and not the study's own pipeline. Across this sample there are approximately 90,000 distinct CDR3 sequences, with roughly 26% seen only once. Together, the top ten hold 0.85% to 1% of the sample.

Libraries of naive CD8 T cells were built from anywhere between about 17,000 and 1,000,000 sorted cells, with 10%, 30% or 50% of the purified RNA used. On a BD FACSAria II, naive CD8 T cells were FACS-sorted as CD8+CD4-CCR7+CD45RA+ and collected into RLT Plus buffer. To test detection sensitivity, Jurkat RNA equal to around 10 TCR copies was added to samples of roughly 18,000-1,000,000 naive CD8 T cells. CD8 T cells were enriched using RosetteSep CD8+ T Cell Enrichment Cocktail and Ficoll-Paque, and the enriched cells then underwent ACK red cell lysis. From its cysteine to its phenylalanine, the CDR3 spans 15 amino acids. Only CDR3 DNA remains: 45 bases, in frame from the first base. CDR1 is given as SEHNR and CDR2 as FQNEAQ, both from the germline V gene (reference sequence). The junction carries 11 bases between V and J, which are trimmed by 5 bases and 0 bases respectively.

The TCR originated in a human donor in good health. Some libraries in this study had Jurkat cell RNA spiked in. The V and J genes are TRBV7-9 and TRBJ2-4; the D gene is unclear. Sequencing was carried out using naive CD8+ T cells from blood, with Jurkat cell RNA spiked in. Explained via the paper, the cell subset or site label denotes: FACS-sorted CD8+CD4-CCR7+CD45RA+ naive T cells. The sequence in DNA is TGTGCCAGCAGCGGTAATTCCTTAGCCAAAAACATTCAGTACTTC. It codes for CASSGNSLAKNIQYF.